One sample yielded the 2 T cell receptor beta chains listed below, sequenced in a study of control samples from healthy donors and cancer patients. Sequencing used immunoSEQ multiplex PCR; TCRdb keeps in-frame clones, though not all of them. The sample lists 75,000 to 95,000 clones, approximately 84% seen once, with about 36% in the top ten. The sample comprised PBMCs. Every receptor here comes from a man aged 70-80 years with lung cancer.

The rearrangement uses TRBV5-6 and TRBJ1-2; 10 positions match TRBD1. The CDR3 spans 16 residues. V shed 1 base, J shed 2 bases, and the junction held 5 bases outside the gene matches. In germline, CDR1 is SGHDT, CDR2 YYEEEE. CDR3 nucleotide sequence: TGTGCCAGCAGCTTGTCGGGACAGGGGAGGAACTATGGCTACACCTTC. This sequence encodes CASSLSGQGRNYGYTF.

The V and J genes are TRBV2 and TRBJ1-4; the match to TRBD1 covers 7 bases. Germline assignment: CDR1 SNHLY and CDR2 FYNNEI. The CDR3 has 15 amino acids. Losses at the gene ends were 6 bases for V and 5 bases for J; bases not matched to a gene: 9. The CDR3 DNA sequence: TGTGCCAGCAGGAGAGGGGGCGGACCAAATGAAAAACTGTTTTTT. Translating it yields CASRRGGGPNEKLFF.